This T cell receptor beta chain was found in a study of CXCR3-negative and CXCR3-positive naive CD8 T cells. Study summary: Close to 135 million TRB reads were obtained in total, which works out to about 1.5 +/- 0.3 million per library. Study observations and caveats: Surface CD5 looked about the same in the naive subsets, so the authors worked out TCR strength from TRB CDR3 properties.

The method, 5' RACE with UMI labels, was used to prepare the TRB cDNA libraries. TCRdb re-called the 5' RACE reads; one entry per CDR3 protein, DNA not given. The clone table shows more than 65,000 distinct CDR3 sequences, with the ten largest holding roughly 1.5%. Regarding this clonotype: The antigen is not known.

Germline lookup yields CDR1 MNHEY and CDR2 SVGAGI. The CDR3 consists of 16 residues. Phenotypically, naive CD8+ T cells corresponded to CD45RO-CCR7+CD27+CD95-. The rearrangement links TRBV6-5 to TRBJ2-1; TCRdb designates TRBD2, a call that cannot be tested without DNA. The receptor comes from a human donor in good health. Some clones in this sample may be carry-over from other donors' samples. The sequenced sample was naive CXCR3- CD8+ T cells from blood. Subset reported: CD45RO-CCR7+CD27+CD95- naive CD8+ T cells lacking CXCR3 (TNR3-). CDR3 sequence: CASSVTSGGLYNEQFF.